This TCR beta chain was identified in a study of graft-versus-host responses after intestinal transplantation. In the study overall: Multivisceral, liver-intestinal, or isolated intestinal grafts were transplanted into recipients. Study-wide results and caveats: The marrow of recipients harbored GvH clones, and ileum or blood showed some of them first.

Germline CDR1 is SGHTA and CDR2 is FQGNSA. CDR3 length: 14 amino acids. Trimming removed 7 bases from V and 7 bases from J, with 16 bases in between. Profiling relied on immunoSEQ multiplex PCR, and the TCRdb table lists in-frame clones only, not all of them. This table holds around 2,000 clones, 35% to 40% found once. Each mixed lymphocyte reaction held some 200,000 CFSE-labeled responders and some 200,000 irradiated violet-dye-labeled stimulators. The reaction was completed, and proliferating CFSE-low CD3+CD4+ and CD3+CD8+ responders were then sorted. The sample here was alloreactive CD8+ T cells from a mixed lymphocyte reaction culture, taken before transplantation. Subset described: CFSE-low proliferating T cells sorted from roughly 6-day pre-transplant mixed lymphocyte reaction (GvH or HvG direction). The sequence derives from a human patient who was an organ donor for intestinal transplantation. This chain joins TRBV7-2 and TRBJ2-2; a weak D match, TRBD2 (5 bases). The chain's CDR3 is CASIDYNSGGELFF. As DNA, the CDR3 is TGTGCCAGCATCGACTATAACAGTGGCGGGGAGCTGTTTTTT.